This T cell receptor beta chain is from a study of identical twins. The study's findings and limits: There was more out-of-frame TCR alpha sharing in monozygotic twins than models estimated.

This clonotype was found many times. Its antigen remains unknown. V lost 5 bases to trimming and J lost 7 bases; unmatched junction nucleotides: 20. The CDR3 is 19 residues long. The V gene's germline CDR1 is KGHDR and CDR2 SFDVKD. A universal primer site came from template switching; cDNA carried unique molecular identifiers. TCRdb passed the 5' RACE reads through MiXCR, listing each CDR3 protein once. The sample includes some 630,000 distinct CDR3 sequences, less than 9% seen only once; the top ten take about 1.6%. The same data also contributed to another study, on yellow fever vaccine responses in identical twins.

This chain joins TRBV24-1 and TRBJ2-1, with TRBD1 identical over 9 bases. Input material: PBMCs. The clonotype originates from a woman aged 18-35 years in good health. The CDR3 bases are TGTGCCACCAGTGTACGCCGGGACAGGGCCGTTCCTAGTGTAAATGAGCAGTTCTTC. Its protein is CATSVRRDRAVPSVNEQFF.